Each of the 7 T cell receptor beta chains below was sequenced from the same sample in a study of T cells in Graves' hyperthyroidism and ophthalmopathy. The source material, RNA transcripts, was used to amplify TCR beta CDR3 regions. The TCR CDR3 first-round RT-PCR relied on the HTBI primer set. TCRdb redid the calling of the multiplex PCR reads with MiXCR, one entry per CDR3 protein. The sample includes 310,000 or so distinct CDR3 sequences, over 15% of them seen just once. Material for sequencing was blood. These receptor sequences come from a woman aged 55-69 years with Graves' ophthalmopathy.

This clonotype is a singleton in its sample. A much larger clone sits a single nucleotide away, making a read error possible. The chain uses TRBV25-1 and TRBJ1-1, with 7 positions matching TRBD1. Unmatched junction bases numbered 4, after V lost 2 bases and J lost 1 base. CDR3 size: 15 residues. Per germline, CDR1 MGHDK and CDR2 SYGVNS. This chain's CDR3 is CASSELDRENTEAFF. The DNA for the CDR3 is TGTGCCAGCAGTGAACTCGACAGGGAGAACACTGAAGCTTTCTTT.

This clonotype occurred many times. V gene TRBV7-2 combines with J gene TRBJ2-2; D possibly corresponds to TRBD1 (5 bases). This CDR3 is 15 amino acids long. V lost 8 bases and J lost 0, with 13 bases in between. Germline V gene sequence: CDR1 SGHTA, CDR2 FQGNSA. The CDR3 region is CASAGRRTNTGELFF. For the CDR3, the DNA is TGTGCCAGCGCAGGGCGCAGAACGAACACCGGGGAGCTGTTTTTT.

This clonotype showed up many times. V gene TRBV5-1 combines with J gene TRBJ2-1, with D perhaps given as TRBD1 or TRBD2 (5 bases each). This CDR3 has 16 amino acids. V dropped 2 bases and J dropped 2 bases, with 14 bases sitting between them. The germline gives CDR1 SGHRS, CDR2 YFSETQ. The chain's CDR3 is CASSFPGTVTYNEQFF. The CDR3 nucleotides are TGCGCCAGCAGCTTCCCCGGGACGGTAACCTACAATGAGCAGTTCTTC.

This clonotype was counted ten times or more. J is TRBJ1-4 and V is TRBV7-8; 7 nucleotides align to TRBD1. Germline-derived CDR1 and CDR2 are SGHVS and FQNEAQ. V lost 5 bases and J lost 7; bases outside the gene matches: 10. This CDR3 spans 15 amino acids. This chain's CDR3 is CASSDTGEGGEKLFF. CDR3 in DNA: TGTGCCAGCAGCGACACAGGGGAGGGGGGTGAAAAACTGTTTTTT. Using reference TRBV7-8 and TRBJ1-4 for the parts outside the CDR3, the full variable domain is GAGVSQSPRYKVAKRGQDVALRCDPISGHVSLFWYQQALGQGPEFLTYFQNEAQLDKSGLPSDRFFAERPEGSVSTLKIQRTQQEDSAVYLCASSDTGEGGEKLFFGSGTQLSVL.

The gene calls are TRBV11-2 and TRBJ2-5; D possibly corresponds to TRBD2 (7 bases). The CDR3 consists of 14 residues. Trimming took off 8 bases at V and 5 bases at J, with 18 bases between the two ends. CDR1 and CDR2 (germline): SGHAT, FQNNGV. CDR3 bases: TGTGCCAGCTCCCGTGGGGGGGGCGCGGAGACCCAGTACTTC. This translates into CASSRGGGAETQYF.

This clonotype was seen only once. The V call is TRBV2, the J call TRBJ2-1; D ambiguous. CDR3 length: 13 residues. The V end was cut by 6 bases, the J end by 2 bases, with 8 bases between. Germline-derived CDR1 and CDR2 are SNHLY and FYNNEI. CDR3 DNA: TGTGCCAGCAGCGAAAGCACCTACAATGAGCAGTTCTTC. It is translated as CASSESTYNEQFF.

V and J are TRBV4-2 and TRBJ2-3, with a weak D call TRBD1 (6 bases). The CDR3 is 15 amino acids. Trimming shortened V by 3 bases and J by 1 base, and 11 bases separated the two germline ends. Germline values: CDR1 LGHNA, CDR2 YNFKEQ. CDR3 DNA: TGTGCCAGCAGCCATGTACGGACAGGCACAGATACGCAGTATTTT. Translating gives CASSHVRTGTDTQYF.